This entry is about one T cell receptor beta chain. What it binds is not known. This sample was included in a study of identical twins. Each CDR3 protein gets one entry after TCRdb re-called the 5' RACE reads with MiXCR. The data hold hundreds of thousands of distinct CDR3 sequences, with less than 25% observed a single time. General study findings and limits: Twin-shared out-of-frame alpha sequences were enriched for low generation probability.

These data are also associated with another study on T cells expressing NK-cell markers. In that study: It was still unclear whether expanded NKG2C+ T cell clones were HCMV specific.

The sequence was obtained from a woman aged 18-29 years in good health. The sample consisted of PBMCs.

DNA of the CDR3: TGTGCCAGCTCGCTAAGCCGGGACAGCCTCGAGCAGTACTTC. Translating gives CASSLSRDSLEQYF. The chain couples TRBV18 to TRBJ2-7, with 7 positions matching TRBD1. The ends lost 6 bases at V and 6 bases at J; junction bases unmatched: 11. CDR3 length equals 14 residues. Germline CDR1 reads KGHSH; CDR2 reads LQKENI.